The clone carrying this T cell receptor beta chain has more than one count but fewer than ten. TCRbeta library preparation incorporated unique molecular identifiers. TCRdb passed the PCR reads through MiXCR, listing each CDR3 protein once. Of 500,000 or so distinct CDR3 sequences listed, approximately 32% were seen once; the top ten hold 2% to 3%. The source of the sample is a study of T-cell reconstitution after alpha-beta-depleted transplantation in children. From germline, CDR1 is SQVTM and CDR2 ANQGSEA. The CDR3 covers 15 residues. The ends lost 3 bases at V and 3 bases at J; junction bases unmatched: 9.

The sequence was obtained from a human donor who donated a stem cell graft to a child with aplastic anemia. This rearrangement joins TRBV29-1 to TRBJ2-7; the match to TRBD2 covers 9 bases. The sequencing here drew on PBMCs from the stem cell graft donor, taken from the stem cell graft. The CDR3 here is CSVEISGSAHYEQYF. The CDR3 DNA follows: TGCAGCGTTGAGATTAGCGGGAGTGCTCACTACGAGCAGTACTTC.